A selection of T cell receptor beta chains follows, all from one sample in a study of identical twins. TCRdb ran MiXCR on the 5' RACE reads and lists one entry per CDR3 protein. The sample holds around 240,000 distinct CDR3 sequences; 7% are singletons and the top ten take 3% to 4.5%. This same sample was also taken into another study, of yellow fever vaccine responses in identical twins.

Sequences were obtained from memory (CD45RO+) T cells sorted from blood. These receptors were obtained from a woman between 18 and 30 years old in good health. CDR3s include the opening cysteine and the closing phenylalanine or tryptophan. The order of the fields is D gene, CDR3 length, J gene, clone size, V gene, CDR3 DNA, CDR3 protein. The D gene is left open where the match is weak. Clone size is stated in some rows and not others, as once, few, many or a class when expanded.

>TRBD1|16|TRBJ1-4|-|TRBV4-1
TGCGCCAGCAGCCCCACCGTCGACAGGGCTAATGAAAAACTGTTTTTT
CASSPTVDRANEKLFF
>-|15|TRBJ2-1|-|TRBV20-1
TGCAGTGCTAGAGATGGGGGCAACTCCTACAATGAGCAGTTCTTC
CSARDGGNSYNEQFF
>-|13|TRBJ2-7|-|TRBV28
TGTGCCAGCTCATCGGATAGTCGCTACGAGCAGTACTTC
CASSSDSRYEQYF
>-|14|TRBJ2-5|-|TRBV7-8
TGTGCCAGCAGCCAAGGACGAGGTGGAGAGACCCAGTACTTC
CASSQGRGGETQYF
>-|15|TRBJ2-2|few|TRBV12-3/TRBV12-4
TGTGCCAGCAGGTACGAGGGACTTAACACCGGGGAGCTGTTTTTT
CASRYEGLNTGELFF
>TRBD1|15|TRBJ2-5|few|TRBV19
TGTGCCAGTAGTGGAGGACAGGTGTGGCAAGAGACCCAGTACTTC
CASSGGQVWQETQYF
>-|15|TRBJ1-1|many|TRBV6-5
TGTGCCAGCAGCTTCTCGCGACTGACGAACACTGAAGCTTTCTTT
CASSFSRLTNTEAFF
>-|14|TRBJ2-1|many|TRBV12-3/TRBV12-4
TGTGCCAGCAGTTTGTTAAGGCTAGACAATGAGCAGTTCTTC
CASSLLRLDNEQFF
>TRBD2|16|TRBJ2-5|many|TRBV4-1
TGCGCCAGCAGCCAAGATGGATCGAGCGGGGGTGAGACCCAGTACTTC
CASSQDGSSGGETQYF
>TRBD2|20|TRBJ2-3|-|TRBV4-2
TGTGCCAGCAGCCAAGATAAGGGGGCCAAGCGGGGGGTTCTCACAGATACGCAGTATTTT
CASSQDKGAKRGVLTDTQYF
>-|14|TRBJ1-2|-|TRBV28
TGTGCCAGCAGTTTGGACGCAGGACGAGATGGCTACACCTTC
CASSLDAGRDGYTF
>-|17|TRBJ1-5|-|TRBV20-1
TGCAGTGCTAGAGATTTTGGCACCAGTTATAGCAATCAGCCCCAGCATTTT
CSARDFGTSYSNQPQHF
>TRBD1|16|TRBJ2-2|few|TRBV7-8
TGTGCCAGCAGCTTAAAGACAGGGTACAGCACCGGGGAGCTGTTTTTT
CASSLKTGYSTGELFF
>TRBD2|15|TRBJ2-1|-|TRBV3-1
TGTGCCAGCAGCCAACCTAGCGGGCTTAAGAAAGAGCAGTTCTTC
CASSQPSGLKKEQFF
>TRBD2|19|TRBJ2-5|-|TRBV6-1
TGTGCCAGCAGAGCAAGTCCGGGACTAGCGGGCCCCCGTCAAGAGACCCAGTACTTC
CASRASPGLAGPRQETQYF
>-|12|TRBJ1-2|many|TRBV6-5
TGTGCCAGCAGGTACGGACAGTCGGGCTACACCTTC
CASRYGQSGYTF
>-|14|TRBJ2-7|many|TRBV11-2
TGTGCCAGCAGCTTGTATAGCATTGCCTACGAGCAGTACTTC
CASSLYSIAYEQYF
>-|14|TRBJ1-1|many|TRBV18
TGTGCCAGCTCACCACTTGATAGGAACACTGAAGCTTTCTTT
CASSPLDRNTEAFF
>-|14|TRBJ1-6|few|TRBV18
TGTGCCAGCTCACCACAGGACAGATCTTCACCCCTCCACTTT
CASSPQDRSSPLHF
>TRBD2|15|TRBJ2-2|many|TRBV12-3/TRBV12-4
TGTGCCAGCAGCCTCGGACTAGTGGGCACCGGGGAGCTGTTTTTT
CASSLGLVGTGELFF
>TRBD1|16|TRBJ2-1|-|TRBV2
TGTGCCAGCACAACTCGACAGGGCCCCACTTACAATGAGCAGTTCTTC
CASTTRQGPTYNEQFF
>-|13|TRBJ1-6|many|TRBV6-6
TGTGCCAGCAGACCTATGCTCAGTTCACCCCTCCACTTT
CASRPMLSSPLHF
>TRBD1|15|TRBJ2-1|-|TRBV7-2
TGTGCCAGCAGCCCACAGGGGGGCAACTACAATGAGCAGTTCTTC
CASSPQGGNYNEQFF
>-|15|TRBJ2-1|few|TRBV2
TGTGCCAGCAGTTACCGGGACAACCCACCCCATGAGCAGTTCTTC
CASSYRDNPPHEQFF
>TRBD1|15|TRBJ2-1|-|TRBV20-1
TGCAGTGCTAGAACCCCCTGGACAGGGAATGATGAGCAGTTCTTC
CSARTPWTGNDEQFF
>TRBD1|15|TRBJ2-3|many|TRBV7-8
TGTGCCAGCAGCTTACTCAGGGGGCGCACAGATACGCAGTATTTT
CASSLLRGRTDTQYF
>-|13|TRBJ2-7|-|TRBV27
TGTGCCAGCAGTCGGGTTTTCTCCTACGAGCAGTACTTC
CASSRVFSYEQYF
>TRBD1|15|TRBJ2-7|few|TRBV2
TGTGCCAGCAGAGCCGGGACAGGCACTAACTACGAGCAGTACTTC
CASRAGTGTNYEQYF
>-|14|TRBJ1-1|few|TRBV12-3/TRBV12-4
TGTGCCAGCACCGGGCCTACCCTGGGGACTGAAGCTTTCTTT
CASTGPTLGTEAFF
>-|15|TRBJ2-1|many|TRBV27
TGTGCCAGCAGTTTACGGCAGACTCCGCTGAATGAGCAGTTCTTC
CASSLRQTPLNEQFF
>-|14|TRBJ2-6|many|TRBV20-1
TGCAGTGCTCCAGTGTACTCTGGGGCCAACGTCCTGACTTTC
CSAPVYSGANVLTF
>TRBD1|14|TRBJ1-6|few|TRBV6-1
TGTGCCAGCAGGAAGGGACAGGGTCCCTCACCCCTCCACTTT
CASRKGQGPSPLHF
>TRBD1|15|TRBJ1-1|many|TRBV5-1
TGCGCCAGCAGCTTCCCCGACAGGGGCGGCACTGAAGCTTTCTTT
CASSFPDRGGTEAFF
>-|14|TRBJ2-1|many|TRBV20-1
TGCAGTGCTAGGACAGTAGGCTCCTACAATGAGCAGTTCTTC
CSARTVGSYNEQFF
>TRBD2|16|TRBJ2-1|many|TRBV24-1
TGTGCCACCAGTGATTTGAGCTCTAGCGGGAGTAGTGAGCAGTTCTTC
CATSDLSSSGSSEQFF
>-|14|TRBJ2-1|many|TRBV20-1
TGCAGTGCACGGGGGCAGAGCTCCTACAATGAGCAGTTCTTC
CSARGQSSYNEQFF
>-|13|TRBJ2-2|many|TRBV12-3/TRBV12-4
TGTGCCAGCAGTTTAGGCGTCACCGGGGAGCTGTTTTTT
CASSLGVTGELFF
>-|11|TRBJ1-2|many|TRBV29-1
TGCAGCGTTGAGGACCCCAGTGGCTACACCTTC
CSVEDPSGYTF
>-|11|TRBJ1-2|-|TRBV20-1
TGCAGTGGTATCGGGGGGCAGGGCTACACCTTC
CSGIGGQGYTF
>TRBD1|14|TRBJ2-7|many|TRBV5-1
TGCGCCAGCAGCTCGGAAACAGGGGATTACGAGCAGTACTTC
CASSSETGDYEQYF
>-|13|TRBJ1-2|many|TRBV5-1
TGCGCCAGCAGCTCCAGGACAGAGTATGGCTACACCTTC
CASSSRTEYGYTF
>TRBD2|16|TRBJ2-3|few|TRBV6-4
TGTGCCAGCAGTGAAGGGACTAGCGATTCCACAGATACGCAGTATTTT
CASSEGTSDSTDTQYF
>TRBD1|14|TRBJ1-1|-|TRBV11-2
TGTGCCAGCAGCTTGGAGGGGGCGTACTCGGAAGCTTTCTTT
CASSLEGAYSEAFF